The T cell receptor (beta chain) described here comes from a study of identical twins. In TCRdb, the 5' RACE reads were re-called with MiXCR into one record per CDR3 protein. The data contain approximately 500,000 distinct CDR3 sequences, over 12% of them singletons. The CDR3 runs 13 residues. V was pared by 1 base and J by 4 bases, with 7 bases between. In this sample, this clonotype turned up a few times. This sample also appeared in a second study, on yellow fever vaccine responses in identical twins.

This clonotype was sampled from a woman between 18 and 30 years old in good health. Sequencing was performed on CD4+ T cells sorted from blood. J is TRBJ1-2 and V is TRBV12-3 or TRBV12-4; possible D gene TRBD1, 6 bases. The CDR3 DNA reads TGTGCCAGCAGTTTAGGGGACACCTATGGCTACACCTTC. Translating it yields CASSLGDTYGYTF.